This T cell receptor (beta chain) originates from a study of blood T cells in healthy people across ages. Comments on this clonotype: Its antigen remains unidentified. An end of the junction does not agree with germline; a read error may underlie this.

Looked up from germline, CDR1 is DFQATT and CDR2 is SNEGSKA (reference sequence). The CDR3 sequence is 14 residues long. Study conclusions and caveats: As naive T cell percentage varied, TCR beta diversity correlated strongly with it.

A second PCR of about 7 to 12 cycles used a sample-barcoded 5' primer and a J-beta primer mix. TCRdb analysed the 5' RACE reads with MiXCR anew, one entry per CDR3 protein. Of around 800,000 distinct CDR3 sequences listed, roughly 25% are singletons. The same data also contributed to another study, on T cells of mothers and their children.

Sequenced input: blood. This TCR was sampled from a boy aged 5-17 years in good health. The chain joins TRBV20-1 to TRBJ1-4; 7 bases fit TRBD1. The CDR3 DNA sequence: TGCAGTGCCAGAGGGACAGCAACTAATGAAAAACTGTTTTTT. This sequence encodes CSARGTATNEKLFF.